This T cell receptor (beta chain) was observed in a study of T cell changes during pregnancy in multiple sclerosis. The protocol was immunoSEQ multiplex PCR, while the TCRdb copy is restricted to in-frame clones and leaves out a portion. This table has 70,000 to 95,000 clones, almost 95% appearing once. Losses at the gene ends were 7 bases for V and 3 bases for J; bases not matched to a gene: 9. Germline V gene sequence: CDR1 MNHEY, CDR2 SMNVEV (reference sequence). The CDR3 length is 14 residues. This clonotype was obtained from a female donor with multiple sclerosis, enrolled in a pregnancy study. Sequenced material: peripheral blood, taken in the third trimester of pregnancy. This chain uses TRBV27 with TRBJ2-7, with TRBD2 matching over 7 bases. The CDR3 nucleotides are TGTGCCAGCAAGGCTAGCGGAGGGGACTACGAGCAGTACTTC. This gives the protein CASKASGGDYEQYF.